This section outlines one T cell receptor (beta chain) sequence together with its context. Antigen: not known. The source of the sample is a study of cytomegalovirus exposure and HLA in healthy donors. The study, taken as a whole, reports: More clonal expansion characterized HLA-associated TCR beta chains than equally common others in a later analysis. HLA allele associations emerged for around 15,000 TCR beta sequences in a later analysis, at 0.05 false discovery rate.

60 Vbeta and 13 Jbeta primers were used in PCR. The assay was immunoSEQ multiplex PCR, and TCRdb's table has in-frame clones only and misses some. Its listing shows about 200,000 clones. V lost 6 bases, J lost 4 bases, and 16 bases lay in between. CDR1 SGHDT and CDR2 YYEEEE come from the germline V gene. This CDR3 comprises 15 residues. The genes are TRBV5-6 and TRBJ2-2; D possibly corresponds to TRBD1 (6 bases). Sequencing was done on a sample of PBMCs. The sequence derives from a man aged 25 to 45 in good health and CMV-seronegative. CDR3 DNA: TGTGCCAGCACCCTGAGGGGGAGATCCACCGGGGAGCTGTTTTTT. Amino acid sequence: CASTLRGRSTGELFF.